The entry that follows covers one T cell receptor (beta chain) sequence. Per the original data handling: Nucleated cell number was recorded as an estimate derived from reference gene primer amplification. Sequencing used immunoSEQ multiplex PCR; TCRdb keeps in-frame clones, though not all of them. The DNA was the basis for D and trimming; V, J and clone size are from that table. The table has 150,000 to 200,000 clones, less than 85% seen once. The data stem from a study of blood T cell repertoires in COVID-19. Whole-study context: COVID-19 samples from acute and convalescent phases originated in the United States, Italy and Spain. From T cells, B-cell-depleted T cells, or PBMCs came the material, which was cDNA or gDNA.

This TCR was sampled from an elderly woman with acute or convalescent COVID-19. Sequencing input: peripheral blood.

CDR3 protein: CASSSNGGRLFDSPLHF. Here the CDR3 DNA reads TGTGCCAGCAGCTCGAACGGGGGGCGCCTTTTTGATTCACCCCTCCACTTT. This chain links TRBV7-8 with TRBJ1-6; tentative D call: TRBD1 (6 bases). The CDR3 is 17 residues long. CDR1 is SGHVS, CDR2 FQNEAQ, per germline. V was shortened by 4 bases and J by 8 bases, with 21 bases between the two germline ends.